Below are 32 T cell receptor beta chains sequenced from a single sample in a study of cytotoxic CD8 clonotypes in ibrutinib-treated CLL. Libraries were prepared by immunoSEQ multiplex PCR; TCRdb keeps only in-frame clonotypes and omits some of them. The table lists hundreds of thousands of clones, 70% of them singletons, with roughly 14% in the top ten. The sequences come from PBMCs, collected after 24 months of ibrutinib treatment. The receptors originated from a human donor with chronic lymphocytic leukemia.

The chain employs TRBV28 and TRBJ2-1, with TRBD2 identical over 8 bases. V was pared by 2 bases and J by 5 bases, with 8 bases of the junction left unmatched. Germline lookup yields CDR1 MDHEN and CDR2 SYDVKM. The CDR3 extends over 16 amino acids. CDR3 coding DNA: TGTGCCAGCAGTTTAGCCGGGAGGGCCGGTGACAATGAGCAGTTCTTC. Protein: CASSLAGRAGDNEQFF.

As DNA, the CDR3 is TGTGCCAGCAGTTTCGACGGACGCTACAATGAGCAGTTCTTC. Translating gives CASSFDGRYNEQFF. The chain is built from TRBV28 and TRBJ2-1; no definite D call. The CDR3 totals 14 residues. With 3 bases removed from V and 3 bases from J, the gap between germline ends came to 9 bases. Germline V gene data show CDR1 as MDHEN and CDR2 as SYDVKM.

The chain carries TRBV2 and TRBJ2-2, with D perhaps TRBD2 (6 bases). This CDR3 has 17 amino acids. Trimming removed 3 bases from V and 0 bases from J, with 14 bases in between. Germline V gene lookup returns CDR1 SNHLY and CDR2 FYNNEI. The DNA for the CDR3 is TGTGCCAGCAGTGAGGTGGGTTGGGACTCGAACACCGGGGAGCTGTTTTTT. Translated: CASSEVGWDSNTGELFF.

CDR3 nucleotides: TGCAGTGCTCTACAGTGGAACCTACAGTACTTC. It encodes CSALQWNLQYF. J is TRBJ2-7 and V is TRBV20-1, with unresolved D. Germline V CDR1 and CDR2: DFQATT, SNEGSKA (reference sequence). Trimming pared 5 bases from V and 10 bases from J, leaving 15 bases between. This CDR3 comprises 11 residues.

The rearrangement joins TRBV7-6 to TRBJ2-3, with TRBD1 as a possible D gene (6 bases). Germline V gene lookup returns CDR1 SGHVS and CDR2 FNYEAQ. V lost 5 bases and J 1 base, leaving 13 bases between the germline ends. CDR3 length equals 15 residues. CDR3 amino acids: CASSGTGSGTDTQYF. The CDR3 region has the DNA TGTGCCAGCAGCGGAACAGGGTCGGGCACAGATACGCAGTATTTT.

This clone showed up just once. The V and J genes are TRBV28 and TRBJ2-7; the D gene is possibly TRBD2 (7 bases). Germline CDR1 and CDR2: MDHEN and SYDVKM. This CDR3 spans 13 amino acids. Deletions cut 6 bases from V and 4 bases from J, with 13 bases between. Here the CDR3 reads CASSGGPTYEQYF. Here the CDR3 DNA reads TGTGCCAGCAGCGGGGGGCCTACTTACGAGCAGTACTTC.

V usage is TRBV7-2 and J usage is TRBJ2-7, with D possibly being TRBD1 (5 bases). Trimming cost V 6 bases and J 3 bases, with 18 bases left between them. Germline CDR1 reads SGHTA; CDR2 reads FQGNSA. This CDR3 is 15 amino acids long. The CDR3 loop reads CASSKVQGLNYEQYF. CDR3 coding DNA: TGTGCCAGCAGTAAGGTGCAGGGTTTGAACTACGAGCAGTACTTC. Using reference TRBV7-2 and TRBJ2-7 for the parts outside the CDR3, the full variable domain is GAGVSQSPSNKVTEKGKDVELRCDPISGHTALYWYRQSLGQGLEFLIYFQGNSAPDKSGLPSDRFSAERTGGSVSTLTIQRTQQEDSAVYLCASSKVQGLNYEQYFGPGTRLTVT.

This clone was counted only a few times. V is TRBV6-6 and J is TRBJ2-5, with 7 bases lining up with TRBD1. V trimming: 2 bases; J trimming: 6 bases; junction bases outside the gene matches: 6. The CDR3 is made up of 14 amino acids. The germline V gene encodes CDR1 MNHNY and CDR2 SVGAGI (reference sequence). The CDR3 DNA is TGTGCCAGCAGTTACGGTACAGGGGTTAAGACCCAGTACTTC. It yields the protein CASSYGTGVKTQYF.

The genes are TRBV5-1 and TRBJ2-3; D tentatively reads TRBD1 or TRBD2 (5 bases each). V was shortened by 5 bases and J by 4 bases, with 20 bases between the two germline ends. There are 16 residues in the CDR3. CDR1 is SGHRS, CDR2 YFSETQ, per germline. CDR3 sequence reads: CASRGTDARFADTQYF. The CDR3, as DNA: TGCGCCAGCAGAGGGACCGACGCTAGGTTCGCAGATACGCAGTATTTT.

The chain recombines TRBV27 with TRBJ2-1, with D uncertain. In germline, CDR1 is MNHEY, CDR2 SMNVEV (reference sequence). V lost 3 bases and J 7 bases, leaving 22 bases between the germline ends. The CDR3 runs 17 residues. The CDR3 loop reads CASSLTAVQVYRNEQFF. CDR3 nucleotide sequence: TGTGCCAGCAGTTTGACCGCGGTTCAGGTCTATAGAAATGAGCAGTTCTTC.

In its sample, this clone was seen once. V is TRBV4-1 and J is TRBJ2-1, with D uncertain. This CDR3 is 14 amino acids long. In germline, CDR1 is MGHRA, CDR2 YSYEKL. V lost 1 base to trimming and J lost 2 bases, with 6 bases between them. The CDR3 sequence: CASSQGSPYNEQFF. CDR3 DNA: TGCGCCAGCAGCCAAGGGAGTCCCTACAATGAGCAGTTCTTC.

This chain connects TRBV18 to TRBJ2-7; maybe TRBD1 (5 bases). The CDR3 runs 16 residues. Deletions cut 3 bases from V and 2 bases from J, with 17 bases between. CDR1 and CDR2 from the germline V gene are KGHSH and LQKENI. This CDR3 reads CASSPAPGQHTYEQYF. CDR3 coding DNA: TGTGCCAGCTCACCCGCCCCAGGACAACACACCTACGAGCAGTACTTC.

This clone was seen only a few times. The V and J genes are TRBV14 and TRBJ1-2; D not resolved. CDR1 is SGHDN, CDR2 FVKESK, per germline. V dropped 5 bases and J dropped 6 bases, with 19 bases sitting between them. The CDR3 is made up of 15 amino acids. CDR3 in DNA: TGTGCCAGCAGCTTCCGTCGGGTACAGCCAGATGGCTACACCTTC. Translating gives CASSFRRVQPDGYTF. Full variable domain (rest looked up from reference TRBV14 and TRBJ1-2): EAGVTQFPSHSVIEKGQTVTLRCDPISGHDNLYWYRRVMGKEIKFLLHFVKESKQDESGMPNNRFLAERTGGTYSTLKVQPAELEDSGVYFCASSFRRVQPDGYTFGSGTRLTVV.

The chain uses TRBV6-5 and TRBJ1-1; 7 bases map to TRBD1. The CDR3 is 12 amino acids. J gave up 5 bases and V 6 bases, and 3 bases lay outside the gene matches. Germline CDR1 reads MNHEY; CDR2 reads SVGAGI. CDR3 sequence: CASSQQGTEAFF. CDR3 in DNA: TGTGCCAGCAGCCAACAGGGGACTGAAGCTTTCTTT.

This clone was seen only a few times. V is TRBV5-1 and J is TRBJ1-1, with D possibly TRBD1 on 5 matching bases. Trimming cost V 2 bases and J 3 bases, with 8 bases left between them. CDR3 length equals 13 residues. Germline V CDR1 and CDR2: SGHRS, YFSETQ. Here the CDR3 DNA reads TGCGCCAGCAGCTTACAGGAATACACTGAAGCTTTCTTT. Translating gives CASSLQEYTEAFF.

The chain is built from TRBV18 and TRBJ2-5, with 7 bases fitting TRBD2. Germline assignment: CDR1 KGHSH and CDR2 LQKENI. V gave up 3 bases and J gave up 2 bases; unmatched junction bases: 3. The CDR3 length is 14 residues. CDR3 in amino acids: CASSPLAVQETQYF. In DNA form, the CDR3 reads TGTGCCAGCTCACCGCTAGCGGTACAAGAGACCCAGTACTTC. The whole variable domain, remainder taken from reference TRBV18 and TRBJ2-5, is NAGVMQNPRHLVRRRGQEARLRCSPMKGHSHVYWYRQLPEEGLKFMVYLQKENIIDESGMPKERFSAEFPKEGPSILRIQQVVRGDSAAYFCASSPLAVQETQYFGPGTRLLVL.

The chain combines TRBV27 with TRBJ1-5; D gene uncertain. The germline V and J ends were trimmed by 9 bases and 6 bases, with 3 bases remaining between them. Germline loops: CDR1 MNHEY, CDR2 SMNVEV (reference sequence). The CDR3 contains 9 residues. The CDR3 nucleotides read TGTGCCAGGGTTCAGCCCCAGCATTTT. This encodes CARVQPQHF.

The rearrangement uses TRBV5-6 and TRBJ2-7; TRBD2 is a possible D gene (6 bases). V was cut by 4 bases and J by 5 bases, with 7 bases left in between. Germline CDR1 is SGHDT and CDR2 is YYEEEE. The CDR3 sequence is 11 residues long. CDR3 sequence: CASSTGDEQYF. CDR3 nucleotides: TGTGCCAGCAGCACGGGGGACGAGCAGTACTTC.

CDR3 DNA: TGTGCCAGCAGCGATAACAGGGGGCAGGATGGCTACACCTTC. This gives the protein CASSDNRGQDGYTF. The chain combines TRBV7-9 with TRBJ1-2; TRBD1 matches 9 bases. With 5 bases clipped from V and 6 bases from J, the junction kept 7 bases outside the gene matches. This CDR3 spans 14 amino acids. Per the germline V gene, CDR1 is SEHNR and CDR2 is FQNEAQ (reference sequence).

The chain uses TRBV18 and TRBJ2-7; D not certain. The CDR3 extends over 13 amino acids. V lost 3 bases, J lost 4 bases, and 10 bases lay in between. CDR1 and CDR2 from the germline V gene are KGHSH and LQKENI. In DNA, the CDR3 is TGTGCCAGCTCACCGAGGTCCGGATACGAGCAGTACTTC. It specifies CASSPRSGYEQYF.

The rearrangement links TRBV7-2 to TRBJ2-7; the match to TRBD2 covers 11 bases. The CDR3 covers 15 residues. V gave up 5 bases and J gave up 6 bases; unmatched junction bases: 9. Germline CDR1 SGHTA, CDR2 FQGNSA. The CDR3 protein is CASSPTSGSSPEQYF. In DNA form, the CDR3 reads TGTGCCAGCAGCCCCACTAGCGGGAGTTCCCCCGAGCAGTACTTC.

This clone was observed a handful of times. The V gene is TRBV30, the J gene TRBJ2-1; possibly TRBD2 for D (5 bases). The V and J ends lost 0 bases and 2 bases respectively, with 11 bases between them. This CDR3 has 15 residues. Germline assignment: CDR1 GTSNPN and CDR2 SVGIG (reference sequence). The CDR3 spells CAWSVLNSAYNEQFF. The CDR3 DNA is TGTGCCTGGAGTGTACTTAATAGCGCCTACAATGAGCAGTTCTTC.

This clone has only a few counts. The chain combines TRBV18 with TRBJ2-5; the match to TRBD2 covers 7 bases. This CDR3 is 14 amino acids long. Germline CDR1 reads KGHSH; CDR2 reads LQKENI. Trimming removed 3 bases from V and 5 bases from J; junction bases left unmatched: 6. The CDR3 DNA follows: TGTGCCAGCTCACCGCTAGCGGATAGGGAGACCCAGTACTTC. Protein product: CASSPLADRETQYF.

The chain combines TRBV18 with TRBJ2-3; D remains ambiguous. V lost 8 bases, J lost 0 bases, and 12 bases lay in between. The CDR3 covers 14 residues. From germline, CDR1 is KGHSH and CDR2 LQKENI. In nucleotides, the CDR3 is TGTGCCAGCCACCTACGGCGTAGCACAGATACGCAGTATTTT. This encodes CASHLRRSTDTQYF. Looking up the rest from reference TRBV18 and TRBJ2-3 gives the full variable domain: NAGVMQNPRHLVRRRGQEARLRCSPMKGHSHVYWYRQLPEEGLKFMVYLQKENIIDESGMPKERFSAEFPKEGPSILRIQQVVRGDSAAYFCASHLRRSTDTQYFGPGTRLTVL.

The rearrangement links TRBV28 to TRBJ1-5; D possibly corresponds to TRBD1 (6 bases). Germline V gives CDR1 MDHEN, CDR2 SYDVKM. Trimming took off 5 bases at V and 4 bases at J, with 12 bases between the two ends. The CDR3 is made up of 14 amino acids. The CDR3 protein is CASSEWGQNQPQHF. The CDR3 bases are TGTGCCAGCAGTGAATGGGGGCAGAATCAGCCCCAGCATTTT.

This clone was detected only a few times. The chain is built from TRBV9 and TRBJ2-1; 7 nucleotides match TRBD2. V was clipped by 2 bases and J by 8 bases; unmatched bases: 10. This CDR3 comprises 15 residues. Germline values: CDR1 SGDLS, CDR2 YYNGEE. The CDR3 nucleotides are TGTGCCAGCAGCGTCCCGACTAGCCCGAATTATGAGCAGTTCTTC. Its protein product is CASSVPTSPNYEQFF. Together with reference TRBV9 and TRBJ2-1, the CDR3 gives the full variable domain: DSGVTQTPKHLITATGQRVTLRCSPRSGDLSVYWYQQSLDQGLQFLIQYYNGEERAKGNILERFSAQQFPDLHSELNLSSLELGDSALYFCASSVPTSPNYEQFFGPGTRLTVL.

The V gene is TRBV18, the J gene TRBJ1-4; D gene uncertain. Deletions cut 6 bases from V and 6 bases from J, with 11 bases between. This CDR3 contains 13 residues. In germline, CDR1 is KGHSH, CDR2 LQKENI. For the CDR3, the DNA is TGTGCCAGCTCGTATGCATATGATGAAAAACTGTTTTTT. This translates into CASSYAYDEKLFF.

The CDR3 DNA is TGTGCCTGGAGCCTCCTACGTCCAAACAATGAGCAGTTCTTC. This encodes CAWSLLRPNNEQFF. The V and J genes are TRBV30 and TRBJ2-1; D is unclear. Germline-derived CDR1 and CDR2 are GTSNPN and SVGIG (reference sequence). V dropped 3 bases and J dropped 5 bases, with 14 bases sitting between them. The CDR3 runs to 14 residues. The full variable domain, completed using reference TRBV30 and TRBJ2-1, is SQTIHQWPATLVQPVGSPLSLECTVEGTSNPNLYWYRQAAGRGLQLLFYSVGIGQISSEVPQNLSASRPQDRQFILSSKKLLLSDSGFYLCAWSLLRPNNEQFFGPGTRLTVL.

The V gene is TRBV7-3, the J gene TRBJ1-2, with D tentatively TRBD1 (5 bases). V was shortened by 3 bases and J by 5 bases, with 10 bases between the two germline ends. The CDR3 extends over 13 amino acids. Germline V CDR1 and CDR2: SGHTA, FQGTGA. This CDR3 is CASSLGGDYGYTF. CDR3 in DNA: TGTGCCAGCAGCTTGGGGGGAGATTATGGCTACACCTTC.

This rearrangement joins TRBV4-2 to TRBJ2-1; 14 positions agree with TRBD2. The ends lost 3 bases at V and 7 bases at J; junction bases unmatched: 8. This CDR3 comprises 17 residues. The V gene's germline CDR1 is LGHNA and CDR2 YNFKEQ. The CDR3 reads CASSQNPGLAGVNEQFF. In DNA form, the CDR3 reads TGTGCCAGCAGCCAGAATCCGGGACTAGCGGGAGTTAATGAGCAGTTCTTC.

This chain uses TRBV5-1 with TRBJ2-7; D might be TRBD1 or TRBD2, each matching 6 bases. Germline-derived CDR1 and CDR2 are SGHRS and YFSETQ. V was cut by 4 bases and J by 3 bases, with 14 bases left in between. This CDR3 has 14 amino acids. DNA for the CDR3: TGCGCCAGCAGCATAAACAGGGAGGACTACGAGCAGTACTTC. It encodes CASSINREDYEQYF.

The chain links TRBV27 to TRBJ2-1; TRBD2 is a possible D gene (5 bases). Trimming cost V 0 bases and J 0 bases, with 12 bases left between them. Germline V gene lookup returns CDR1 MNHEY and CDR2 SMNVEV (reference sequence). This CDR3 contains 17 residues. CDR3 protein: CASSLSGPGSSYNEQFF. As DNA, the CDR3 is TGTGCCAGCAGTTTATCTGGGCCTGGGAGCTCCTACAATGAGCAGTTCTTC.